The 15 T cell receptor beta chains reported below all come from one sample, sequenced in a study of T cells in Graves' hyperthyroidism and ophthalmopathy. The source material, RNA transcripts, was used to amplify TCR beta CDR3 regions. During a first-round RT-PCR of the TCR CDR3, the HTBI primer set was used. A single record per CDR3 protein comes from TCRdb applying MiXCR to the multiplex PCR reads. The table has 500,000 to 750,000 distinct CDR3 sequences, 11% to 15% seen once. Sequencing input: blood. Receptors were obtained from a woman between 18 and 30 years old with Graves' ophthalmopathy.

V and J are TRBV12-3 or TRBV12-4 and TRBJ2-1; D might be TRBD1 (6 bases). The CDR3 has 19 amino acids. V lost 6 bases, J lost 2 bases, and 26 bases lay in between. The CDR3 loop is CASSLPRGDYYSPYNEQFF. The CDR3 DNA reads TGTGCCAGCAGCCTCCCCAGGGGCGACTATTACAGTCCCTACAATGAGCAGTTCTTC.

This clonotype was observed at least ten times. Here the CDR3 DNA reads TGTGCCAGCAGTTACCAAAGGGGCCACTACGAGCAGTACTTC. Its protein is CASSYQRGHYEQYF. V is TRBV6-6 and J is TRBJ2-7; TRBD1 is a possible D gene (5 bases). Trimming shortened V by 2 bases and J by 3 bases, and 11 bases separated the two germline ends. Germline CDR1 reads MNHNY; CDR2 reads SVGAGI (reference sequence). The CDR3 loop spans 14 amino acids.

The genes are TRBV7-3 and TRBJ2-2; D might be TRBD1 (6 bases). Germline CDR1 is SGHTA and CDR2 is FQGTGA. The CDR3 consists of 16 residues. V was pared by 0 bases and J by 4 bases, with 12 bases between. The CDR3, as DNA: TGTGCCAGCAGCTTAACTGGGGGCAGTTTCACCGGGGAGCTGTTTTTT. It encodes CASSLTGGSFTGELFF.

This clonotype was found many times. This sequence joins TRBV3-1 and TRBJ2-7, with D uncertain. V lost 0 bases and J 0 bases, leaving 9 bases between the germline ends. The CDR3 has 15 residues. CDR1 and CDR2 from the germline V gene are LGHDT and YNNKEL (reference sequence). The DNA for the CDR3 is TGTGCCAGCAGCCAAGATCGTCTGAGCTCCTACGAGCAGTACTTC. The encoded protein is CASSQDRLSSYEQYF.

For this clonotype: A clone one base away is much larger, so this may be a read error. V is TRBV4-1 and J is TRBJ2-2; maybe TRBD2 (6 bases). Trimming cost V 3 bases and J 5 bases, with 10 bases left between them. The germline V gene encodes CDR1 MGHRA and CDR2 YSYEKL. CDR3 length equals 14 residues. CDR3 in amino acids: CASSHVAVTGELFF. CDR3 DNA sequence: TGCGCCAGCAGCCACGTAGCGGTAACCGGGGAGCTGTTTTTT.

This clonotype was counted only a few times. J is TRBJ1-5 and V is TRBV20-1; D unresolved. Looked up from germline, CDR1 is DFQATT and CDR2 is SNEGSKA (reference sequence). V lost 0 bases, J lost 0 bases, and 12 bases lay in between. This CDR3 has 16 amino acids. CDR3 amino acids: CSARDHTTYSNQPQHF. The CDR3 DNA sequence: TGCAGTGCTAGAGATCACACAACGTATAGCAATCAGCCCCAGCATTTT.

This chain links TRBV7-2 with TRBJ2-1; 13 bases agree with TRBD2. The CDR3 consists of 16 residues. Germline values: CDR1 SGHTA, CDR2 FQGNSA. Germline trimming cut 5 bases from V and 8 bases from J; bases unmatched to any gene: 9. CDR3 residues: CASSPGLAGDSHEQFF. The CDR3 DNA reads TGTGCCAGCAGCCCTGGACTAGCGGGAGACTCCCATGAGCAGTTCTTC.

This clonotype was detected only a few times. V is TRBV2 and J is TRBJ2-1; D ambiguous. Germline CDR1 and CDR2: SNHLY and FYNNEI. The CDR3 length is 17 residues. The V gene lost 2 bases and the J gene lost 3 bases, with 17 bases spanning the gap. The CDR3 DNA reads TGTGCCAGCAGTGAAAGTGGCCACACGAGTTTCTACAATGAGCAGTTCTTC. Translated, it gives CASSESGHTSFYNEQFF.

This clonotype was observed many times. The CDR3 region has the DNA TGTGCCAGCAGCTTAAGGGCTCTCACAGATACGCAGTATTTT. It yields the protein CASSLRALTDTQYF. The V and J genes are TRBV7-8 and TRBJ2-3; no firm D call. The germline V gene has CDR1 SGHVS and CDR2 FQNEAQ. V was clipped by 2 bases and J by 2 bases, with 8 bases between them. The CDR3 consists of 14 residues.

This clonotype was seen repeatedly, ten times or more. The chain carries TRBV20-1 and TRBJ2-3; 7 nucleotides align to TRBD1. The CDR3 covers 15 residues. J gave up 2 bases and V 0 bases, and 5 bases lay outside the gene matches. Germline V lookup: CDR1 DFQATT, CDR2 SNEGSKA (reference sequence). CDR3 region: CSARDPGQLTDTQYF. The CDR3 DNA is TGCAGTGCTAGAGATCCGGGACAGCTCACAGATACGCAGTATTTT.

This clonotype was seen ten or more times. This chain joins TRBV6-1 and TRBJ2-7; 8 nucleotides match TRBD2. The CDR3 is 17 amino acids. Germline CDR1 is MNHNS and CDR2 is SASEGT. Trimming took 0 bases from V and 7 from J; bases not matched to a gene: 14. Here the CDR3 DNA reads TGTGCCAGCAGTGAAGCGTTTTCGGTAGCGGGACTGCGGGAGCAGTACTTC. It specifies CASSEAFSVAGLREQYF.

This clonotype was detected many times. The V and J genes are TRBV9 and TRBJ1-2; the D gene is possibly TRBD1 (6 bases). Trimming removed 0 bases at V and 6 bases at J, with 12 bases between. The CDR3 contains 14 residues. Looked up from germline, CDR1 is SGDLS and CDR2 is YYNGEE. The CDR3 DNA reads as TGTGCCAGCAGCGTAGGGAGGACAGAAAATGGCTACACCTTC. Translating gives CASSVGRTENGYTF.

This clonotype has only a few counts. The chain carries TRBV6-1 and TRBJ1-3; no clear D. Trimming took 8 bases from V and 4 from J, leaving 15 bases between them. In germline, CDR1 is MNHNS, CDR2 SASEGT. The CDR3 spans 14 residues. The CDR3 loop is CASLSAGSGNTIYF. The CDR3 DNA sequence: TGTGCCAGCCTGTCGGCCGGGAGCGGAAACACCATATATTTT.

This clonotype was seen ten or more times. The rearrangement links TRBV6-1 to TRBJ2-2; D not resolved. V gave up 2 bases and J gave up 6 bases, with 4 bases separating them. The CDR3 consists of 12 residues. CDR1 and CDR2 (germline): MNHNS, SASEGT. CDR3 sequence (DNA): TGTGCCAGCAGTGAAATATCCGGGGAGCTGTTTTTT. Encoded protein: CASSEISGELFF.

A single count supports this clonotype. This chain uses TRBV18 with TRBJ2-2, with 7 bases fitting TRBD1. The length of the CDR3 is 15 residues. Per germline, CDR1 KGHSH and CDR2 LQKENI. V gave up 6 bases and J gave up 2 bases; unmatched junction bases: 6. The DNA of the CDR3 is TGTGCCAGCTCCGTCCAGGGGGTTAACACCGGGGAGCTGTTTTTT. This translates into CASSVQGVNTGELFF.